These 4 T cell receptor beta chains came from one sample sequenced in a study of cytomegalovirus exposure and HLA in healthy donors. PCR amplification relied on 60 Vbeta primers (plus 13 Jbeta primers). TCRdb keeps only in-frame clones here, not all; method: immunoSEQ multiplex PCR. The sample includes 150,000 to 200,000 clones, more than 60% of them seen just once. What was sequenced was PBMCs. The receptors were gathered from a man aged 18 to 29 in good health and CMV-seropositive.

J is TRBJ2-7 and V is TRBV27; 8 bases are shared with TRBD1. The CDR3 contains 15 residues. J gave up 2 bases and V 5 bases, and 8 bases lay outside the gene matches. From germline, CDR1 is MNHEY and CDR2 SMNVEV (reference sequence). Written as DNA, the CDR3 is TGTGCCAGCAGTACAAGACAGGGGTGGACCTACGAGCAGTACTTC. This codes for CASSTRQGWTYEQYF.

This rearrangement joins TRBV9 to TRBJ1-3; unclear D gene. The length of the CDR3 is 16 residues. CDR1 is SGDLS, CDR2 YYNGEE, per germline. The V gene lost 4 bases and the J gene lost 0 bases, with 14 bases spanning the gap. The CDR3 sequence: CASSKSRQYSGNTIYF. The CDR3 DNA follows: TGTGCCAGCAGCAAAAGTAGACAATACTCTGGAAACACCATATATTTT.

This sequence joins TRBV18 and TRBJ2-2; 10 nucleotides line up with TRBD2. V lost 6 bases, J lost 3 bases, and 4 bases stayed unmatched. Germline CDR1 and CDR2: KGHSH and LQKENI. The CDR3 spans 15 residues. The CDR3 region is CASSSGTSDTGELFF. The CDR3 DNA sequence: TGTGCCAGCTCCTCCGGGACTAGCGACACCGGGGAGCTGTTTTTT.

The chain links TRBV28 to TRBJ2-7, with a weak D call TRBD2 (7 bases). In germline, CDR1 is MDHEN, CDR2 SYDVKM. This CDR3 is 14 amino acids long. V was pared by 9 bases and J by 5 bases, with 20 bases between. The CDR3 DNA is TGTGCCAGTACTCAAGACGGGGGGCGGGACGAGCAGTACTTC. Its protein is CASTQDGGRDEQYF. Drawing the rest from reference TRBV28 and TRBJ2-7, the complete variable domain is DVKVTQSSRYLVKRTGEKVFLECVQDMDHENMFWYRQDPGLGLRLIYFSYDVKMKEKGDIPEGYSVSREKKERFSLILESASTNQTSMYLCASTQDGGRDEQYFGPGTRLTVT.